The next 8 T cell receptor beta chains were all read from a single sample in a study of radiotherapy plus CTLA-4 blockade in lung cancer. The repertoire was sequenced with immunoSEQ multiplex PCR; TCRdb's copy has only in-frame clones and lacks some. The sample yields tens of thousands of clones, roughly three quarters seen once. The sample was peripheral blood, taken from a patient treated with radiotherapy plus ipilimumab. These TCRs come from a human donor with non-small cell lung cancer that progressed on radiotherapy plus ipilimumab.

The V and J genes are TRBV7-9 and TRBJ2-1; D gene uncertain. Trimming took off 1 base at V and 8 bases at J, with 6 bases between the two ends. There are 12 residues in the CDR3. The germline V gene has CDR1 SEHNR and CDR2 FQNEAQ (reference sequence). CDR3 in DNA: TGTGCCAGCAGCTTAGGTGGTCATGAGCAGTTCTTC. The encoded protein is CASSLGGHEQFF.

Concerning this clone itself: One end of the junction fails to match germline, which may point to a read error. This rearrangement joins TRBV6-1 to TRBJ2-7, with D possibly TRBD2 on 5 matching bases. Germline V lookup: CDR1 MNHNS, CDR2 SASEGT. The CDR3 covers 13 residues. The CDR3 loop is CASTRPGGHERYF. The CDR3 region has the DNA TGTGCCAGTACTAGGCCGGGCGGGCACGAGCGGTACTTC.

The chain employs TRBV5-8 and TRBJ2-5, with TRBD2 identical over 9 bases. The germline V gene encodes CDR1 SGHTS and CDR2 YDEGEE. CDR3 length: 15 residues. The V segment lost 0 bases and the J segment 5 bases; nucleotides outside the gene matches: 5. Here the CDR3 reads CASSLGTSERETQYF. The CDR3 DNA reads TGTGCCAGCAGCTTGGGGACTAGCGAACGTGAGACCCAGTACTTC.

With regard to this clone: This sequence may be a read error, since a much larger clone differs from it by one base. The chain carries TRBV5-1 and TRBJ1-2, with TRBD1 as a possible D gene (5 bases). CDR1 and CDR2 from the germline V gene are SGHRS and YFSETQ. The CDR3 runs 15 residues. The CDR3 is CARSSGGELPGGYTF. CDR3 DNA sequence: TGCGCCCGCAGCTCGGGGGGGGAGCTCCCCGGTGGCTACACCTTC.

The CDR3: CASSLGTTAATQYF. Here the CDR3 DNA reads TGTGCCAGCAGTTTAGGGACGACCGCGGCCACGCAGTATTTT. The genes are TRBV6-5 and TRBJ2-3; D possibly matches TRBD1 or TRBD2 (5 bases each). Germline V gene lookup returns CDR1 MNHEY and CDR2 SVGAGI. CDR3 size: 14 residues. V dropped 4 bases and J dropped 9 bases, with 17 bases sitting between them.

Details on this clone: The sample holds other DNA sequences that translate to the same CDR3. The chain joins TRBV9 to TRBJ1-1; D gene ambiguous. Germline V gene lookup returns CDR1 SGDLS and CDR2 YYNGEE. Trimming cost V 0 bases and J 1 base, with 4 bases left between them. The CDR3 consists of 13 residues. CDR3 nucleotides: TGTGCCAGCAGCGTAGGACGGAACACTGAAGCTTTCTTT. Residues: CASSVGRNTEAFF.

V is TRBV27 and J is TRBJ2-1; 9 bases line up with TRBD2. Germline CDR1 and CDR2: MNHEY and SMNVEV (reference sequence). Trimming removed 8 bases from V and 8 bases from J; junction bases left unmatched: 13. The CDR3 is 15 amino acids. CDR3: CASQNGGGASDEQFF. In DNA form, the CDR3 reads TGTGCCAGCCAGAATGGCGGGGGGGCCTCAGATGAGCAGTTCTTC.

In its sample, this clone was seen a few times. The rearrangement joins TRBV28 to TRBJ2-3, with TRBD1 identical over 7 bases. Germline lookup yields CDR1 MDHEN and CDR2 SYDVKM. Losses at the gene ends were 5 bases for V and 3 bases for J; bases not matched to a gene: 2. The CDR3 is 13 residues long. CDR3 in amino acids: CASSTGETDTQYF. In DNA form, the CDR3 reads TGTGCCAGCAGTACAGGGGAAACAGATACGCAGTATTTT.